Following are 20 T cell receptor beta chains from one sample sequenced in a study of blood T cell repertoires in COVID-19. Assay: immunoSEQ multiplex PCR; the TCRdb copy retains only in-frame clones and omits some. The repertoire holds 200,000 to 250,000 clones, with over 70% as singletons. Sequencing was carried out using peripheral blood. Every receptor here comes from a woman between 65 and 79 years old with acute or convalescent COVID-19.

The V and J genes are TRBV5-6 and TRBJ2-7; TRBD2 agrees at 7 bases. Germline V gene data show CDR1 as SGHDT and CDR2 as YYEEEE. This CDR3 contains 15 residues. Trimming took 3 bases from V and 0 from J; bases not matched to a gene: 6. CDR3 sequence: CASSWAGAGSYEQYF. The CDR3 DNA reads TGTGCCAGCAGCTGGGCGGGAGCGGGCTCCTACGAGCAGTACTTC.

This clone was counted only a few times. The gene calls are TRBV29-1 and TRBJ2-7, with TRBD2 matching 9 bases. V was pared by 0 bases and J by 7 bases, with 7 bases of the junction left unmatched. Germline V lookup: CDR1 SQVTM, CDR2 ANQGSEA. The CDR3 covers 14 residues. This CDR3 reads CSVEDGLAGREQYF. The DNA of the CDR3 is TGCAGCGTTGAAGATGGTCTAGCGGGAAGGGAGCAGTACTTC.

V usage is TRBV6-5 and J usage is TRBJ1-1; possible D gene TRBD1, 5 bases. The CDR3 covers 11 residues. Between the trimmed V and J ends, which lost 8 bases and 8 bases, there was a span of 12 bases. Germline V gene data show CDR1 as MNHEY and CDR2 as SVGAGI. In DNA form, the CDR3 reads TGTGCCAGCGGATTGGACAAGGAAGCTTTCTTT. Its translation is CASGLDKEAFF.

The chain combines TRBV3-1 (or the pseudogene TRBV3-2) with TRBJ2-2; tentatively, D is TRBD2 (5 bases). Per germline, CDR1 LGHDT and CDR2 YNNKEL (reference sequence). The CDR3 covers 14 residues. V was cut by 1 base and J by 4 bases, with 7 bases left in between. CDR3 nucleotide sequence: TGTGCCAGCAGCCAAGGAGAGGGCACCGGGGAGCTGTTTTTT. This translates into CASSQGEGTGELFF.

A note on this clone: Different DNA sequences within this sample yield the same CDR3. V usage is TRBV3-1 (or the pseudogene TRBV3-2) and J usage is TRBJ2-7, with 7 bases fitting TRBD2. Trimming at V came to 4 bases and at J to 2 bases, leaving 2 bases not matched to a gene. The CDR3 runs to 13 residues. Germline V gene data show CDR1 as LGHDT and CDR2 as YNNKEL (reference sequence). The CDR3: CASSPGLPYEQYF. CDR3 DNA sequence: TGTGCCAGCAGCCCGGGACTACCCTACGAGCAGTACTTC.

This clone was detected only a few times. This rearrangement joins TRBV6-6 to TRBJ1-2; TRBD1 matches 8 bases. The CDR3 runs 16 residues. V shed 5 bases, J shed 3 bases, and the junction held 11 bases outside the gene matches. Germline CDR1 reads MNHNY; CDR2 reads SVGAGI (reference sequence). The CDR3 spells CASSSPMDRAHYGYTF. CDR3 bases: TGTGCCAGCAGTAGCCCTATGGACAGGGCTCACTATGGCTACACCTTC.

The chain joins TRBV20-1 to TRBJ2-3; maybe TRBD2 (5 bases). This CDR3 spans 16 amino acids. The V and J ends lost 3 bases and 3 bases respectively, with 19 bases between them. CDR1 is DFQATT and CDR2 is SNEGSKA in the germline V gene (reference sequence). CDR3: CSASQFPGSPTDTQYF. CDR3 coding DNA: TGCAGTGCTAGTCAGTTTCCGGGGTCACCTACAGATACGCAGTATTTT.

This chain links TRBV29-1 with TRBJ2-1; no clear D gene. The ends were cut back, 6 bases at V and 5 bases at J, with 14 bases in the middle. The CDR3 sequence is 13 residues long. Germline lookup yields CDR1 SQVTM and CDR2 ANQGSEA. CDR3 protein: CSVANRKNNEQFF. The CDR3 bases are TGCAGCGTGGCCAACAGAAAAAACAATGAGCAGTTCTTC.

V usage is TRBV7-2 and J usage is TRBJ1-5, with 9 bases fitting TRBD1. CDR1 is SGHTA, CDR2 FQGNSA, per germline. The CDR3 consists of 14 residues. The trim removed 6 bases at V and 7 bases at J, leaving 7 bases unmatched. CDR3 sequence (DNA): TGTGCCAGCAGGTCAACAGGGGGCACCCAGCCCCAGCATTTT. Residues: CASRSTGGTQPQHF. Full variable domain (missing parts from reference TRBV7-2 and TRBJ1-5): GAGVSQSPSNKVTEKGKDVELRCDPISGHTALYWYRQSLGQGLEFLIYFQGNSAPDKSGLPSDRFSAERTGGSVSTLTIQRTQQEDSAVYLCASRSTGGTQPQHFGDGTRLSIL.

The V call is TRBV6-5, the J call TRBJ1-3; D uncertain. The CDR3 is made up of 16 amino acids. V lost 0 bases to trimming and J lost 3 bases, with 12 bases between them. CDR1 MNHEY and CDR2 SVGAGI come from the germline V gene. The CDR3 nucleotides are TGTGCCAGCAGTTACTCCGGCCGGGATGATGGAAACACCATATATTTT. Its translation: CASSYSGRDDGNTIYF.

The rearrangement joins TRBV30 to TRBJ1-3; TRBD1 matches at 7 bases. The CDR3 covers 13 residues. Germline CDR1 GTSNPN, CDR2 SVGIG (reference sequence). V shed 2 bases, J shed 4 bases, and the junction held 2 bases outside the gene matches. The CDR3: CAWSQGVGNTIYF. The CDR3, as DNA: TGTGCCTGGAGTCAGGGGGTCGGAAACACCATATATTTT.

A note on this clone: This same CDR3 is encoded by further DNA sequences in the sample. This chain links TRBV3-1 (or the pseudogene TRBV3-2) with TRBJ2-1; D is uncertain. In germline, CDR1 is LGHDT, CDR2 YNNKEL (reference sequence). This CDR3 comprises 12 residues. With 1 base removed from V and 7 bases from J, the gap between germline ends came to 5 bases. The DNA for the CDR3 is TGTGCCAGCAGCCAAGGGGCGAATGAGCAGTTCTTC. This encodes CASSQGANEQFF.

The chain uses TRBV15 and TRBJ2-1, with TRBD2 matching over 11 bases. CDR3 length: 18 amino acids. From germline, CDR1 is LNHNV and CDR2 YYDKDF (reference sequence). Trimming cost V 1 base and J 3 bases; bases outside gene matches: 8. CDR3 sequence reads: CATSRGGPLAGGYNEQFF. The CDR3 bases are TGTGCCACCAGCAGAGGGGGGCCCCTAGCGGGAGGCTACAATGAGCAGTTCTTC.

J is TRBJ1-1 and V is TRBV3-1 (or the pseudogene TRBV3-2), with 7 nucleotides matching TRBD1. Trimming cost V 2 bases and J 11 bases; bases outside gene matches: 8. The CDR3 loop spans 13 amino acids. Germline CDR1 is LGHDT and CDR2 is YNNKEL (reference sequence). CDR3: CASSQRKDRSAFF. The CDR3 region has the DNA TGTGCCAGCAGCCAACGTAAGGACAGGTCGGCTTTCTTT.

In this sample, this clone turned up once. This chain links TRBV5-1 with TRBJ2-7, with 9 bases aligning to TRBD1. This CDR3 has 16 amino acids. V dropped 3 bases and J dropped 0; count of bases not matched to a gene: 7. Germline-derived CDR1 and CDR2 are SGHRS and YFSETQ. CDR3 sequence: CASSSTGTGRSYEQYF. Written as DNA, the CDR3 is TGCGCCAGCAGCTCAACCGGGACAGGGCGCTCCTACGAGCAGTACTTC. Looking up the rest from reference TRBV5-1 and TRBJ2-7 gives the full variable domain: KAGVTQTPRYLIKTRGQQVTLSCSPISGHRSVSWYQQTPGQGLQFLFEYFSETQRNKGNFPGRFSGRQFSNSRSEMNVSTLELGDSALYLCASSSTGTGRSYEQYFGPGTRLTVT.

This chain links TRBV9 with TRBJ2-3, with TRBD2 matching over 8 bases. Per germline, CDR1 SGDLS and CDR2 YYNGEE. V shed 4 bases, J shed 2 bases, and the junction held 9 bases outside the gene matches. This CDR3 is 16 amino acids long. The chain's CDR3 is CASSFLAGSVTDTQYF. Here the CDR3 DNA reads TGTGCCAGCAGCTTTTTAGCGGGATCCGTCACAGATACGCAGTATTTT.

V usage is TRBV18 and J usage is TRBJ2-2; TRBD2 matches at 9 bases. The CDR3 consists of 16 residues. V dropped 3 bases and J dropped 4; count of bases not matched to a gene: 6. Per the germline V gene, CDR1 is KGHSH and CDR2 is LQKENI. In DNA, the CDR3 is TGTGCCAGCTCACCCATAGCGGGAGAATCCACCGGGGAGCTGTTTTTT. Translating it yields CASSPIAGESTGELFF.

This chain links TRBV24-1 with TRBJ2-1; 9 bases agree with TRBD1. In germline, CDR1 is KGHDR, CDR2 SFDVKD. J was trimmed by 4 bases and V by 12 bases; bases with no gene match: 9. This CDR3 has 14 residues. The CDR3 bases are TGTGCCGCTGGGGGGGGACAGGGATACAATGAGCAGTTCTTC. Residues: CAAGGGQGYNEQFF.

This clone was seen only a few times. The rearrangement uses TRBV24-1 and TRBJ2-2; 9 bases are shared with TRBD1. The CDR3 totals 14 residues. Germline trimming cut 6 bases from V and 3 bases from J; bases unmatched to any gene: 1. Looked up from germline, CDR1 is KGHDR and CDR2 is SFDVKD. For the CDR3, the DNA is TGTGCCACCAGTAGACAGGGGGACACCGGGGAGCTGTTTTTT. It translates to CATSRQGDTGELFF.

V gene TRBV2 combines with J gene TRBJ2-2, with D tentatively TRBD1 (6 bases). This CDR3 has 14 residues. Germline V lookup: CDR1 SNHLY, CDR2 FYNNEI. V was cut by 1 base and J by 3 bases, with 6 bases left in between. The CDR3 DNA reads TGTGCCAGCAGTGAAGACAGGGACACCGGGGAGCTGTTTTTT. Protein sequence: CASSEDRDTGELFF.